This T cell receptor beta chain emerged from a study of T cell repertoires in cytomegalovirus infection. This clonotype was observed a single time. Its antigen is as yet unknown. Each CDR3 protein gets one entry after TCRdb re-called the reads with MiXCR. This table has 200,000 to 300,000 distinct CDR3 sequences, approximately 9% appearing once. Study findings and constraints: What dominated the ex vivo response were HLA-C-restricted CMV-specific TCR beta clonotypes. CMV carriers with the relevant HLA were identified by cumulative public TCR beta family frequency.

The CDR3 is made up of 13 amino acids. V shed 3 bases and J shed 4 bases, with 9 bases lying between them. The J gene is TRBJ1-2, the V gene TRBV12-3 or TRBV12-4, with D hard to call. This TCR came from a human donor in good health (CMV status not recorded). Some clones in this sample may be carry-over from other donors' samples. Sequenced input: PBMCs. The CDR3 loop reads CASSFEGSYGYTF. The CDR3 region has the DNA TGTGCCAGCAGTTTTGAAGGCAGCTATGGCTACACCTTC.